The subject of this entry is one T cell receptor beta chain. The antigen remains unidentified. The data derive from a study of memory CD4+ T cells and cytomegalovirus serostatus. Turning to the study itself: Of the healthy Belgian adults, 8 to 10 were CMV seropositive and about two dozen seronegative.

Study-wide results and caveats: Each of 67 CMV-associated TCRbeta sequences occurred in one to five individuals.

The sort gate was single viable CD3+CD4+CD8-CD45RO+ cells for memory CD4+ T cells. Donors' CMV status reflects serum IgG against pp150, pp28, p38, p52. Total CD4+ T cells were enriched by CD4 positive selection. This table comes from immunoSEQ multiplex PCR, and its TCRdb copy is limited to in-frame clones, with some not included. The sample carries tens of thousands of clones, roughly 78% recorded once. The V end was cut by 1 base, the J end by 2 bases, with 14 bases between. The length of the CDR3 is 16 residues. The germline CDR1 and CDR2 sequences are MNHNS and SASEGT. This TCR derives from an adult in good health and CMV-seronegative. Material: memory CD4+ T cells from blood. The chain links TRBV6-1 to TRBJ1-2; D uncertain. CDR3 nucleotide sequence: TGTGCCAGCAGTGAAGGAGGCGGGTGGGAAAACTATGGCTACACCTTC. It specifies CASSEGGGWENYGYTF.